This T cell receptor beta chain was recorded in a study of T cell changes during pregnancy in multiple sclerosis. Profiled with immunoSEQ multiplex PCR; TCRdb holds only in-frame clones, not every one. Here the sample spans some 99,000 clones, about 90% being singletons. Trimming pared 5 bases from V and 2 bases from J, leaving 8 bases between. The CDR3 consists of 12 residues. Germline V gives CDR1 SGHDT, CDR2 YYEEEE. The TCR sequence derives from a female donor in good health, enrolled as a control in a pregnancy study. The genes are TRBV5-6 and TRBJ2-7, with a weak D call TRBD1 (5 bases). Source: peripheral blood, taken after pregnancy. The CDR3 DNA sequence: TGTGCCAGCAGGTCAGGGCCCTACGAGCAGTACTTC. Translating it yields CASRSGPYEQYF.